This T cell receptor (gamma chain) was identified in a study of gamma-delta chains in newborns, infants, children. Turning to the study itself: Innate gammadelta T cells reportedly expand polyclonally right after birth, driven by microbial exposure, per the title.

The V gene's germline CDR1 is VINAFY and CDR2 YDVSNSKD. This CDR3 contains 12 residues. Trimming cost V 3 bases and J 4 bases; bases outside gene matches: 3. TCRdb applied CATT to the reads for clone calling. The sample has more than 800 gamma-chain clones, 2% to 2.5% seen once; the top ten hold around 27%. By frequency in the sample, this clone is large. The sequencing input was blood. The source is a child who was a newborn, infant or young child, either healthy, febrile or measles-vaccinated (not recorded which). This sequence joins TRGV5 and TRGJ1 or TRGJ2. In DNA form, the CDR3 reads TGTGCCACCTGGGACCTGTATTATAAGAAACTCTTT. This encodes CATWDLYYKKLF.